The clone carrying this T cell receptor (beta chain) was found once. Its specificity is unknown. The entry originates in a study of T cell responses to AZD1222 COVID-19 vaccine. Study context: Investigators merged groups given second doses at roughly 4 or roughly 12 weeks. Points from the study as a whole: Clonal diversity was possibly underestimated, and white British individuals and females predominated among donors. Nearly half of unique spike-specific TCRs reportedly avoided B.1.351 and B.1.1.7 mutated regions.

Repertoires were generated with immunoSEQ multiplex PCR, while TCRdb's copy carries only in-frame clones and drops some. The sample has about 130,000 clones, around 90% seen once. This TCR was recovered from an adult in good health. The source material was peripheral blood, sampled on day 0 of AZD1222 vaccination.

This CDR3 is CASSPFGRANQPQHF. The CDR3 bases are TGTGCCAGCAGCCCCTTCGGCAGGGCAAACCAGCCCCAGCATTTT. The V call is TRBV7-2, the J call TRBJ1-5; TRBD1 is a possible D gene (5 bases). The CDR3 sequence is 15 residues long. CDR1 is SGHTA and CDR2 is FQGNSA in the germline V gene. The V and J ends lost 5 bases and 7 bases respectively, with 18 bases between them.